The 18 T cell receptor beta chains below all came from one sample that was sequenced in a study of vaccination and CD4 T cells after COVID-19. Cultured CD4+ T cell DNA was sequenced using the Oncomine TCR Beta short-read assay. TCRdb independently ran MiXCR on the PCR reads; one entry per CDR3 protein. This sample has about 19,000 distinct CDR3 sequences; about 43% occur once, and the top ten carry under 3%. Noted treatment: approximately 9-day PBMC culture with coronavirus spike peptide pools or control peptides (ViraFEST assay). These receptors' targets are unknown. The sample consisted of CD4+ T cells from blood, cultured in vitro, taken after SARS-CoV-2 vaccination. The receptors stem from a human donor who had recovered from COVID-19.

A few counts support this clonotype. This chain joins TRBV2 and TRBJ1-2; D remains unclear. The CDR3 extends over 12 amino acids. CDR1 is SNHLY, CDR2 FYNNEI, per germline. V was trimmed by 4 bases and J by 5 bases, leaving 8 bases between them. As DNA, the CDR3 is TGTGCCAGCAGTGGTGGGGAGTATGGCTACACCTTC. This sequence encodes CASSGGEYGYTF.

The chain employs TRBV20-1 and TRBJ2-1; 13 bases line up with TRBD2. The CDR3 contains 14 residues. V shed 2 bases and J 7 bases; nucleotides not matched to a gene: 2. Germline assignment: CDR1 DFQATT and CDR2 SNEGSKA (reference sequence). The CDR3 region is CSARTSGRANEQFF. CDR3 DNA: TGCAGTGCTAGAACTAGCGGGAGGGCGAATGAGCAGTTCTTC.

V gene TRBV7-8 combines with J gene TRBJ2-7, with D possibly TRBD2 on 6 matching bases. The CDR3 extends over 14 amino acids. Germline-derived CDR1 and CDR2 are SGHVS and FQNEAQ. V was shortened by 0 bases and J by 5 bases, with 11 bases between the two germline ends. The CDR3 reads CASSLAGGTHEQYF. The DNA for the CDR3 is TGTGCCAGCAGCTTAGCCGGGGGAACCCACGAGCAGTACTTC.

The V and J genes are TRBV15 and TRBJ2-1; D is unresolved. This CDR3 is built from 12 residues. V gave up 0 bases and J gave up 13 bases, with 10 bases separating them. Germline V gene data show CDR1 as LNHNV and CDR2 as YYDKDF (reference sequence). CDR3 region: CATSRDETVQFF. CDR3 DNA sequence: TGTGCCACCAGCAGAGATGAGACTGTTCAGTTCTTC.

The chain is built from TRBV7-9 and TRBJ2-2; D is undetermined. Looked up from germline, CDR1 is SEHNR and CDR2 is FQNEAQ (reference sequence). V lost 2 bases, J lost 9 bases, and 19 bases lay in between. The CDR3 is 16 amino acids. CDR3 coding DNA: TGTGCCAGCAGCTTATTCGGTGGGATTCCTAATCGGGAGCTGTTTTTT. Encoded protein: CASSLFGGIPNRELFF.

The rearrangement links TRBV6-2 or TRBV6-3 to TRBJ2-5, with D hard to call. The CDR3 is 19 residues long. Germline V CDR1 and CDR2: MNHEY, SVGEGT. V was pared by 0 bases and J by 4 bases, with 24 bases between. The CDR3 protein is CASSYSFSTRRDGAETQYF. In nucleotides, the CDR3 is TGTGCCAGCAGTTACTCTTTCTCAACACGGCGCGACGGAGCAGAGACCCAGTACTTC.

This sequence joins TRBV6-2 or TRBV6-3 and TRBJ1-5; 8 bases fit TRBD1. Unmatched junction bases numbered 10, after V lost 5 bases and J lost 10 bases. Per germline, CDR1 MNHEY and CDR2 SVGEGT. CDR3 size: 14 residues. Written as DNA, the CDR3 is TGTGCCAGCAGTAAAACAGGGGGTGGTAGACCCCAGCATTTT. It yields the protein CASSKTGGGRPQHF.

The J gene is TRBJ2-5, the V gene TRBV6-5; 11 bases match TRBD2. Per germline, CDR1 MNHEY and CDR2 SVGAGI. V lost 0 bases and J lost 5; bases outside the gene matches: 11. CDR3 length: 18 residues. In DNA form, the CDR3 reads TGTGCCAGCAGTTACTCGAGGGGACTAGCGGACAAGGGGGAGACCCAGTACTTC. This gives the protein CASSYSRGLADKGETQYF.

V and J are TRBV19 and TRBJ2-7, with 7 bases that match TRBD1. Germline CDR1 and CDR2: LNHDA and SQIVND (reference sequence). After removal of 1 base from V and 2 bases from J, the junction contained 5 bases not matched to a gene. The CDR3 length is 15 residues. The CDR3 region is CASSIAGQGAYEQYF. DNA of the CDR3: TGTGCCAGTAGTATAGCCGGGCAGGGGGCCTACGAGCAGTACTTC.

This chain connects TRBV20-1 to TRBJ1-1; 8 bases fit TRBD1. V was clipped by 2 bases and J by 4 bases; unmatched bases: 15. CDR3 size: 17 residues. Germline V gene lookup returns CDR1 DFQATT and CDR2 SNEGSKA (reference sequence). The CDR3 DNA is TGCAGTGCTAGAATCAGGCCCAGGGGGCGCGGGGGCACTGAAGCTTTCTTT. This gives the protein CSARIRPRGRGGTEAFF.

The rearrangement uses TRBV7-3 and TRBJ1-1; D ambiguous. This CDR3 region has 13 residues. The ends were cut back, 2 bases at V and 1 base at J, with 5 bases in the middle. Germline CDR1 is SGHTA and CDR2 is FQGTGA. In DNA form, the CDR3 reads TGTGCCAGCAGCTTAGGGGAGAACACTGAAGCTTTCTTT. This codes for CASSLGENTEAFF.

The V and J genes are TRBV28 and TRBJ1-1, with a tentative D call TRBD1 (5 bases). Germline V gene sequence: CDR1 MDHEN, CDR2 SYDVKM. Deletions cut 4 bases from V and 1 base from J, with 13 bases between. The CDR3 extends over 15 amino acids. CDR3 coding DNA: TGTGCCAGCAGTTGGTTCGGGCAGGGGAACACTGAAGCTTTCTTT. Translation gives CASSWFGQGNTEAFF.

The rearrangement joins TRBV12-5 to TRBJ2-5, with D perhaps TRBD2 (6 bases). The ends were cut back, 4 bases at V and 5 bases at J, with 11 bases in the middle. This CDR3 has 13 residues. The V gene's germline CDR1 is LGHNT and CDR2 FRNRAP. The CDR3 sequence: CASGSGSGETQYF. The DNA for the CDR3 is TGTGCTAGTGGTTCAGGGAGCGGGGAGACCCAGTACTTC.

In its sample, this clonotype was seen a few times. CDR3 region: CASSLGRDNGYTF. The CDR3 DNA reads TGTGCCAGCAGCTTAGGCAGGGATAATGGCTACACCTTC. The chain is built from TRBV7-2 and TRBJ1-2, with D possibly TRBD1 on 5 matching bases. The CDR3 runs 13 residues. Germline loops: CDR1 SGHTA, CDR2 FQGNSA. The germline V and J ends were trimmed by 1 base and 6 bases, with 9 bases remaining between them.

This clonotype was seen a handful of times. The chain is built from TRBV19 and TRBJ2-2; 8 nucleotides match TRBD1. Germline CDR1 and CDR2: LNHDA and SQIVND (reference sequence). The CDR3 has 15 amino acids. Losses at the gene ends were 6 bases for V and 4 bases for J; bases not matched to a gene: 7. CDR3 sequence reads: CASREDRATTGELFF. The CDR3, as DNA: TGTGCCAGTAGAGAGGACAGGGCGACCACCGGGGAGCTGTTTTTT. Drawing the rest from reference TRBV19 and TRBJ2-2, the complete variable domain is DGGITQSPKYLFRKEGQNVTLSCEQNLNHDAMYWYRQDPGQGLRLIYYSQIVNDFQKGDIAEGYSVSREKKESFPLTVTSAQKNPTAFYLCASREDRATTGELFFGEGSRLTVL.

This clonotype showed up just a few times. The V gene is TRBV27, the J gene TRBJ2-1; D may be TRBD2 (5 bases). Germline V lookup: CDR1 MNHEY, CDR2 SMNVEV (reference sequence). V was trimmed by 6 bases and J by 0 bases, leaving 9 bases between them. The CDR3 sequence is 14 residues long. In DNA form, the CDR3 reads TGTGCCAGCAGGGAGCGGAGCTCCTACAATGAGCAGTTCTTC. Its protein is CASRERSSYNEQFF.

The chain carries TRBV10-1 and TRBJ2-5, with D perhaps TRBD2 (5 bases). CDR3 length: 13 amino acids. Germline V gene data show CDR1 as WNHNN and CDR2 as SYGVQD (reference sequence). The V and J ends lost 5 bases and 3 bases respectively, with 10 bases between them. CDR3 bases: TGCGCCAGCAGTATAGGACTCGAAGAGACCCAGTACTTC. Translating gives CASSIGLEETQYF.

The chain is built from TRBV14 and TRBJ1-1, with D unresolved. The CDR3 loop spans 15 amino acids. CDR1 is SGHDN, CDR2 FVKESK, per germline. V dropped 0 bases and J dropped 4 bases, with 12 bases sitting between them. CDR3 region: CASSQDIGGSTEAFF. CDR3 coding DNA: TGTGCCAGCAGCCAAGATATTGGAGGCTCCACTGAAGCTTTCTTT.